This is a list of T cell receptor beta chains from one sample in a study of cytomegalovirus exposure and HLA in healthy donors. Assay: immunoSEQ multiplex PCR; the TCRdb copy retains only in-frame clones and omits some. The sample yields hundreds of thousands of clones, approximately 78% seen once. Sequencing was done on a sample of PBMCs. These receptors all stem from a boy aged 5 to 17 in good health and CMV-seronegative. CDR3s include the opening cysteine and the closing phenylalanine or tryptophan. A D gene is named only where the DNA matches it firmly. Rows may omit the clone size; those that give it use once, few, many or a size class.

v_gene	j_gene	abundance	d_gene	CDR3nt	CDR3aa
TRBV7-9	TRBJ2-5	-	TRBD2	TGTGCCAGCAGCCAAGGACTAGCGGGAGAGACCCAGTACTTC	CASSQGLAGETQYF
TRBV5-6	TRBJ1-2	once	TRBD1	TGTGCCAGCAGCTTTGGGTTGGGCGACAGGGGATGGTATGGCTACACCTTC	CASSFGLGDRGWYGYTF
TRBV15	TRBJ1-2	-	-	TGTGCCACCAGCAGACAGGGTTCGAGTGGCTACACCTTC	CATSRQGSSGYTF
TRBV7-2	TRBJ2-2	few	-	TGTGCCAGCAGCTTAGGGAGGGTCGGACCCGGGGAGCTGTTTTTT	CASSLGRVGPGELFF
TRBV18	TRBJ2-5	-	TRBD1	TGTGCCAGCTCACGGGGACAGCCTAAAGAGACCCAGTACTTC	CASSRGQPKETQYF
TRBV19	TRBJ2-7	once	-	TGTGCCAGTAGTATCGCCGGGGTCAGGGGCTACGAGCAGTACTTC	CASSIAGVRGYEQYF
TRBV7-2	TRBJ2-3	-	-	TGTGCCAGCAGCTCAGGACAGAGCACAGATACGCAGTATTTT	CASSSGQSTDTQYF
TRBV6-1	TRBJ1-4	-	-	TGTGCCAGCAGTGAAACCTACAGGGAAGAAGGTGAAAAACTGTTTTTT	CASSETYREEGEKLFF
TRBV5-1	TRBJ2-3	-	TRBD2	TGCGCCAGCAGCTTGGATGGCGGGAGAGGAGATACGCAGTATTTT	CASSLDGGRGDTQYF
TRBV6-5	TRBJ2-7	-	-	TGTGCCAGCAGTACCGATCCAGTACACGAGCAGTACTTC	CASSTDPVHEQYF
TRBV5-1	TRBJ2-3	-	TRBD1	TGCGCCAGCAGCCTCACAGGGGGCCCGAGCACAGATACGCAGTATTTT	CASSLTGGPSTDTQYF
TRBV5-4	TRBJ2-2	-	TRBD2	TGTGCCACCACGACTAGCGGGGGGTGGACCGGGGAGCTGTTTTTT	CATTTSGGWTGELFF
TRBV18	TRBJ1-5	-	-	TGTGCCAGCTCATCCCCCGGTCAGCCCCAGCATTTT	CASSSPGQPQHF
TRBV18	TRBJ2-3	-	-	TGTGCCAGCTCACCGGGGCCACTAGCTGGCACAGATACGCAGTATTTT	CASSPGPLAGTDTQYF